Below are 10 T cell receptor beta chains sequenced from a single sample in a study of human T cells and chemical hapten exposure. The time point denotes: pre-sensitization, week 0. Treatment here: therapeutic diphenylcyclopropenone sensitization with weekly scalp DPC. TCRdb independently ran MiXCR on the RACE reads; one entry per CDR3 protein. The data show tens of thousands of distinct CDR3 sequences, 10% to 13% seen once. The sequences come from whole blood, collected in connection with sensitization to the hapten diphenylcyclopropenone (DPC). The receptors were sampled from a man in his thirties or forties with alopecia areata. Some clones in this sample may be carry-over from other donors' samples.

There are many counts of this clonotype. The chain is built from TRBV20-1 and TRBJ2-3, with D unresolved. V gave up 0 bases and J gave up 4 bases, with 14 bases separating them. The CDR3 is 15 amino acids. The germline gives CDR1 DFQATT, CDR2 SNEGSKA (reference sequence). CDR3 DNA: TGCAGTGCTAGAGACCACCGCGGACGGTCAGATACGCAGTATTTT. Translating it yields CSARDHRGRSDTQYF.

This clonotype was found many times. This chain links TRBV27 with TRBJ1-6; maybe TRBD1 (6 bases). V was pared by 3 bases and J by 7 bases, with 10 bases between. The germline CDR1 and CDR2 sequences are MNHEY and SMNVEV (reference sequence). The CDR3 has 14 residues. Written as DNA, the CDR3 is TGTGCCAGCAGTTTCCAAGGACAGAATTCACCCCTCCACTTT. Translation: CASSFQGQNSPLHF.

This clonotype was counted a single time. The J gene is TRBJ2-3, the V gene TRBV11-2, with D perhaps matching TRBD2 (5 bases). V lost 5 bases and J lost 11, with 20 bases in between. The CDR3 length is 14 residues. CDR1 and CDR2 from the germline V gene are SGHAT and FQNNGV. CDR3 in amino acids: CASSPLSTLRGQYF. CDR3 in DNA: TGTGCCAGCAGCCCGCTGAGCACGCTTCGGGGGCAGTATTTT.

This clonotype was found a few times. The rearrangement uses TRBV20-1 and TRBJ1-5; D possibly corresponds to TRBD1 (6 bases). The germline CDR1 and CDR2 sequences are DFQATT and SNEGSKA (reference sequence). V was trimmed by 0 bases and J by 2 bases, leaving 14 bases between them. The CDR3 has 16 amino acids. The CDR3 DNA reads as TGCAGTGCTAGAGATTTGGACAGAAGAGGCAATCAGCCCCAGCATTTT. This codes for CSARDLDRRGNQPQHF.

This clonotype was observed at least ten times. The V and J genes are TRBV7-6 and TRBJ2-2, with 7 bases fitting TRBD1. This CDR3 region has 15 residues. J lost 6 bases, V lost 5 bases, and 9 bases had no gene match. Germline V CDR1 and CDR2: SGHVS, FNYEAQ. CDR3 region: CASSIRQGRAGELFF. The CDR3, as DNA: TGTGCCAGCAGCATTAGACAGGGAAGGGCCGGGGAGCTGTTTTTT.

This clonotype appeared many times. This rearrangement joins TRBV5-4 to TRBJ2-3, with unresolved D. From germline, CDR1 is SGHNT and CDR2 YYREEE (reference sequence). With 1 base removed from V and 2 bases from J, the gap between germline ends came to 8 bases. The CDR3 contains 14 residues. CDR3 sequence (DNA): TGTGCCAGCAGCTTGAGGGCTAACACAGATACGCAGTATTTT. This encodes CASSLRANTDTQYF.

This clonotype occurred a few times. The chain uses TRBV27 and TRBJ1-1; 10 nucleotides match TRBD1. CDR3 length equals 13 residues. Germline V gene sequence: CDR1 MNHEY, CDR2 SMNVEV (reference sequence). V gave up 6 bases and J gave up 7 bases; unmatched junction bases: 5. In DNA, the CDR3 is TGTGCCAGCAGGTCGGACAGGGGGGTTGAAGCTTTCTTT. Residues: CASRSDRGVEAFF.

This chain joins TRBV27 and TRBJ2-5, with 16 bases identical to TRBD2. The germline V gene has CDR1 MNHEY and CDR2 SMNVEV (reference sequence). This CDR3 spans 18 amino acids. J gave up 2 bases and V 4 bases, and 7 bases lay outside the gene matches. The CDR3 here is CASSSGLAGGHRQETQYF. The DNA for the CDR3 is TGTGCCAGCAGTTCGGGACTAGCGGGGGGGCATCGGCAAGAGACCCAGTACTTC.

This clonotype appeared many times. The V call is TRBV12-3 or TRBV12-4, the J call TRBJ2-1; D is uncertain. The CDR3 is 14 amino acids. V lost 1 base, J lost 5 bases, and 9 bases lay in between. Written as DNA, the CDR3 is TGTGCCAGCAGTTTAGGATGGGTCGACAATGAGCAGTTCTTC. Its protein product is CASSLGWVDNEQFF.

The chain has TRBV18 and TRBJ2-7; 9 nucleotides match TRBD1. J gave up 1 base and V 4 bases, and 8 bases lay outside the gene matches. The CDR3 has 16 residues. Germline loops: CDR1 KGHSH, CDR2 LQKENI. CDR3 residues: CASSQGQGRASYEQYF. The CDR3, as DNA: TGTGCCAGCTCACAGGGACAGGGTAGGGCGTCCTACGAGCAGTACTTC.